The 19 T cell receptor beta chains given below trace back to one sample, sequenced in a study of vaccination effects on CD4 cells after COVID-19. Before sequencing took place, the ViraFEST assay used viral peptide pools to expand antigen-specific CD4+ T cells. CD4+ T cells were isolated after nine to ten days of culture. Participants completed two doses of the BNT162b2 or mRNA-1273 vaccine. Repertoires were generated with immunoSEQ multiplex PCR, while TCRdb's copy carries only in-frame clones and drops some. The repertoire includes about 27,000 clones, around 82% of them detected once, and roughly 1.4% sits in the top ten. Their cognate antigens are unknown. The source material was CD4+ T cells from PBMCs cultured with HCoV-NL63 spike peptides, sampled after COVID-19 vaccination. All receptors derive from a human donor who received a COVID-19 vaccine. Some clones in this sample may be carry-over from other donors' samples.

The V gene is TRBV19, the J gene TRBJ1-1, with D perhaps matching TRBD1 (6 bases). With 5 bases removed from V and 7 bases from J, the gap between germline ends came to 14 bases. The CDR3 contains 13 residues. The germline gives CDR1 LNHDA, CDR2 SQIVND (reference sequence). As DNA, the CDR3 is TGTGCCAGTAGTGGACAGACTCGGATTGAAGCTTTCTTT. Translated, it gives CASSGQTRIEAFF.

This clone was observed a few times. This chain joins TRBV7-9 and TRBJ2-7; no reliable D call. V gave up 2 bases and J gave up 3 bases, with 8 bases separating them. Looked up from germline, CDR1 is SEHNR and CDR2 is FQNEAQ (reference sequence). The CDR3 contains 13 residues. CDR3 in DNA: TGTGCCAGCAGCTTACACCTAAGCTACGAGCAGTACGTC. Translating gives CASSLHLSYEQYV.

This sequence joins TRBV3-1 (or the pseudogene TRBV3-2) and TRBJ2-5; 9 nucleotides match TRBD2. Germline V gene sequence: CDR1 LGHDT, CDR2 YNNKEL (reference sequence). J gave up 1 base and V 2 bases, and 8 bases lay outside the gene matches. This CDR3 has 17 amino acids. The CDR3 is CASSQRFSSGGQETQYF. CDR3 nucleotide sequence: TGTGCCAGCAGCCAACGATTCAGTAGCGGGGGCCAAGAGACCCAGTACTTC.

As DNA, the CDR3 is TGTGCCAGCTCTCAACGGACACTAGCGGGGGGGACTAACACAGATACGCAGTATTTT. It yields the protein CASSQRTLAGGTNTDTQYF. V usage is TRBV18 and J usage is TRBJ2-3; 13 bases line up with TRBD2. The trim removed 6 bases at V and 2 bases at J, leaving 14 bases unmatched. CDR1 is KGHSH and CDR2 is LQKENI in the germline V gene. CDR3 length: 19 amino acids.

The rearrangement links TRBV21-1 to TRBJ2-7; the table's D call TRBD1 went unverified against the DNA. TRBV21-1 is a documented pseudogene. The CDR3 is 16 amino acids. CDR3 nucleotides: TGTGCCAGCAGCCAAAACAGGGGGATTAGCTCCTACGAGCAGTACGTC. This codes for CASSQNRGISSYEQYV.

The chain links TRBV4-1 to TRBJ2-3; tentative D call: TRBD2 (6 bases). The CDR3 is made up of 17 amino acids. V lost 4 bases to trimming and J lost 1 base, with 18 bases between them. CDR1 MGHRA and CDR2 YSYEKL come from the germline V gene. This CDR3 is CASSLLGLQPRTDTQYF. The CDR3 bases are TGCGCCAGCAGCCTCCTGGGACTCCAACCCCGCACAGATACGCAGTATTTT.

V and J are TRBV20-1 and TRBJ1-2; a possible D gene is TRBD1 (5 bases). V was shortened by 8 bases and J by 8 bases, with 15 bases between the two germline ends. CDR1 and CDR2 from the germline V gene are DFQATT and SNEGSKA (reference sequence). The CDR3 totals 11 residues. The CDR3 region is CSPQGRSGYTF. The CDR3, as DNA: TGCAGTCCCCAGGGTAGGAGCGGCTACACCTTC.

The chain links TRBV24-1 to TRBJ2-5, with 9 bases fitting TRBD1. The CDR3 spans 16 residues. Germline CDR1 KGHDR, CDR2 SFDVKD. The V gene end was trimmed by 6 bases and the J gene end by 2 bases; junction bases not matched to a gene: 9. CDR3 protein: CATSSYRDREQETQYF. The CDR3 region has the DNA TGTGCCACCAGTTCCTACCGGGACAGGGAGCAAGAGACCCAGTACTTC.

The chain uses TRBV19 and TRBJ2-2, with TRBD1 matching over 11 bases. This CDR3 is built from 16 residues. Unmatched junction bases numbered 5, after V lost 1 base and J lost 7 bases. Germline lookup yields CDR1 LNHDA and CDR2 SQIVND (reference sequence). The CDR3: CASSIGTGGAGGELFF. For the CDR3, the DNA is TGTGCCAGTAGTATAGGGACAGGGGGCGCTGGCGGGGAGCTGTTTTTT.

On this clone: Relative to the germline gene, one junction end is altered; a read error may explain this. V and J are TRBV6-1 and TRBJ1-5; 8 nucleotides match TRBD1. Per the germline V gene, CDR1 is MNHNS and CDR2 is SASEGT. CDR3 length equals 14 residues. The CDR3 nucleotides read TGTGCCAGCAGGGAAGGACAGGGTATCCAGCCCCAGCATTTT. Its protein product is CASREGQGIQPQHF.

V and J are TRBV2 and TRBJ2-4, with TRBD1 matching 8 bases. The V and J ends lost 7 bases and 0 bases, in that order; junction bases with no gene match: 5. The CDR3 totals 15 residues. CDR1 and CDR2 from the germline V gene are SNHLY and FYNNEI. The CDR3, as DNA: TGTGCCAGCAAATCGACAGGGGTAGCCAAAAACATTCAGTACTTC. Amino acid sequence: CASKSTGVAKNIQYF.

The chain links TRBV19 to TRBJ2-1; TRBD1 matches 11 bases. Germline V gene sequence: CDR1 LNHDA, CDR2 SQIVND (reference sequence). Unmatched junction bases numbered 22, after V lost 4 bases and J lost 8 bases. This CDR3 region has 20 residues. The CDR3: CASSSRDRGGGGSDFHEQFF. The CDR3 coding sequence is TGTGCCAGTAGTAGTCGGGACAGGGGGGGCGGCGGGAGCGATTTCCATGAGCAGTTCTTC.

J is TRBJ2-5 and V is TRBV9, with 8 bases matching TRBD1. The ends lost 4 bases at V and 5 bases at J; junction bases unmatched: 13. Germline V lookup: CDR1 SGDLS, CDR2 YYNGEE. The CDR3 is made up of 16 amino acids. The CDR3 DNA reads TGTGCCAGCAGCTTCGGACAGGGAATTTTGGGGGAGACCCAGTACTTC. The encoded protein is CASSFGQGILGETQYF.

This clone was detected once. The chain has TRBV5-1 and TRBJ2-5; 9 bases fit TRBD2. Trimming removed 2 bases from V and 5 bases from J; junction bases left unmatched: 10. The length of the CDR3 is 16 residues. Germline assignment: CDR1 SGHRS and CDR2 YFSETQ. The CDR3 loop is CASSFSLAGSGETQYF. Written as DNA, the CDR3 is TGCGCCAGCAGCTTTAGTCTAGCGGGGAGCGGGGAGACCCAGTACTTC.

In nucleotides, the CDR3 is TGTGCCAGCAGCTTAATAAGCCAGGGGCAAGATACGCAGTATTTT. Amino acid sequence: CASSLISQGQDTQYF. The gene calls are TRBV7-3 and TRBJ2-3, with D perhaps matching TRBD1 (6 bases). Deletions cut 1 base from V and 5 bases from J, with 13 bases between. CDR1 and CDR2 (germline): SGHTA, FQGTGA. CDR3 size: 15 residues.

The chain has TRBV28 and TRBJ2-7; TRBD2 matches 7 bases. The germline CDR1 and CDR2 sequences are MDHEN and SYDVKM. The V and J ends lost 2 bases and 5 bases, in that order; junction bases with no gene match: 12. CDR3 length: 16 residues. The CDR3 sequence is CASSLRWGGSADEQYF. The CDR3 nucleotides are TGTGCCAGCAGTTTACGATGGGGCGGGAGTGCGGACGAGCAGTACTTC.

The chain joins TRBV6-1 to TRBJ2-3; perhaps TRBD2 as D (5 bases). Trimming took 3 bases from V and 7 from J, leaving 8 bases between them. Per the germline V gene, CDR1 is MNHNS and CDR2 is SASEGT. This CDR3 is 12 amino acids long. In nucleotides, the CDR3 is TGTGCCAGCAGTGAGGGGAGAAATACGCAGTATTTT. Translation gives CASSEGRNTQYF.

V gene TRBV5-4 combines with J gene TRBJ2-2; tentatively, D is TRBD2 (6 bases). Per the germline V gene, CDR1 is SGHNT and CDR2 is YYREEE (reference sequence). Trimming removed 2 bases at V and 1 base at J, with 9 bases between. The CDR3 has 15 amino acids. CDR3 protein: CASSFGAGNTGELFF. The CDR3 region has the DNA TGTGCCAGCAGCTTTGGAGCGGGGAACACCGGGGAGCTGTTTTTT.

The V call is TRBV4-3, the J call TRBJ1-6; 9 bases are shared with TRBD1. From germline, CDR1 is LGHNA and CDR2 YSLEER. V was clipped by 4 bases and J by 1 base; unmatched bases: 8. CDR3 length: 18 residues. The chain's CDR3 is CASSRGQGIGSYNSPLHF. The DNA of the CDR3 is TGCGCCAGCAGCCGAGGACAGGGGATAGGGTCCTATAATTCACCCCTCCACTTT.